These 27 T cell receptor beta chains were sequenced from one sample in a study of CD8 T cells in ankylosing spondylitis. Whole-study findings and limits: Within ankylosing spondylitis blood, a TCR beta motif made up of several highly homologous variants appeared to be characteristic.

MiXCR, run by TCRdb on the 5' RACE reads, gives a single entry per CDR3 protein. The sample shows over 400,000 distinct CDR3 sequences, roughly a quarter of them seen only once. No cognate antigen is known for these TCRs. Sequencing used blood, either unsorted or a sorted T cell fraction (not recorded which). The receptors come from a male donor with ankylosing spondylitis.

This clonotype was picked up a small number of times. The chain recombines TRBV7-2 with TRBJ2-5, with 10 positions matching TRBD2. This CDR3 is built from 16 residues. Trimming removed 5 bases from V and 5 bases from J; junction bases left unmatched: 11. From germline, CDR1 is SGHTA and CDR2 FQGNSA. For the CDR3, the DNA is TGTGCCAGCAGCCTTTTTTTAGCGGGAGGTCAGGAGACCCAGTACTTC. This sequence encodes CASSLFLAGGQETQYF.

This clonotype was found a few times. V and J are TRBV18 and TRBJ2-3; 8 bases agree with TRBD1. V shed 8 bases and J 1 base; nucleotides not matched to a gene: 8. The CDR3 spans 15 residues. Per the germline V gene, CDR1 is KGHSH and CDR2 is LQKENI. The CDR3 here is CASTQETGGTDTQYF. For the CDR3, the DNA is TGTGCCAGCACCCAGGAGACAGGGGGCACAGATACGCAGTATTTT.

V is TRBV15 and J is TRBJ2-1; D possibly corresponds to TRBD2 (5 bases). The CDR3 consists of 15 residues. The germline V gene encodes CDR1 LNHNV and CDR2 YYDKDF (reference sequence). Trimming took off 0 bases at V and 7 bases at J, with 13 bases between the two ends. The CDR3 DNA is TGTGCCACCAGCAGAGATCTAGCATTGGGAAATGAGCAGTTCTTC. Amino acid sequence: CATSRDLALGNEQFF.

This clonotype was counted between two and nine times. This chain links TRBV10-1 with TRBJ2-3; no reliable D call. CDR3 length: 11 amino acids. Trimming removed 3 bases from V and 6 bases from J, with 4 bases in between. Per the germline V gene, CDR1 is WNHNN and CDR2 is SYGVQD (reference sequence). The CDR3 DNA is TGCGCCAGCAGTGATATGGATACGCAGTATTTT. Its protein product is CASSDMDTQYF.

The CDR3 DNA reads TGCGCCAGCAGCTGGGGACCGGACAATGAAAAACTGTTTTTT. This codes for CASSWGPDNEKLFF. This chain connects TRBV5-1 to TRBJ1-4; the D gene is possibly TRBD1 (5 bases). The CDR3 sequence is 14 residues long. Per germline, CDR1 SGHRS and CDR2 YFSETQ. Trimming pared 3 bases from V and 5 bases from J, leaving 11 bases between.

The V call is TRBV12-3 or TRBV12-4, the J call TRBJ1-4; 7 bases are a match to TRBD1. The CDR3 loop spans 15 amino acids. J was trimmed by 4 bases and V by 7 bases; bases with no gene match: 9. The CDR3 here is CASTTFGTVNEKLFF. CDR3 coding DNA: TGTGCCAGCACCACCTTCGGGACAGTTAATGAAAAACTGTTTTTT.

V gene TRBV11-3 combines with J gene TRBJ2-1; TRBD2 might be the D (6 bases). Per germline, CDR1 SGHNT and CDR2 YENEEA. CDR3 length: 14 amino acids. V lost 5 bases, J lost 8 bases, and 16 bases lay in between. CDR3 DNA: TGTGCCAGCAGCCCCGGGACTCCGGGCGATGAGCAGTTCTTC. Its translation: CASSPGTPGDEQFF.

The rearrangement uses TRBV20-1 and TRBJ1-5; the D gene is possibly TRBD1 (6 bases). Trimming left V 3 bases short and J 6 bases short, with 24 bases between. This CDR3 has 17 amino acids. Germline assignment: CDR1 DFQATT and CDR2 SNEGSKA (reference sequence). CDR3 nucleotide sequence: TGCAGTGCTAGGAAATTTTTCGGCAGGGGATCGGGTCAGCCCCAGCATTTT. Translated, it gives CSARKFFGRGSGQPQHF.

The V call is TRBV24-1, the J call TRBJ2-3; tentatively, D is TRBD2 (6 bases). Trimming removed 2 bases from V and 0 bases from J, with 11 bases in between. Germline V gene data show CDR1 as KGHDR and CDR2 as SFDVKD. This CDR3 is 16 amino acids long. The CDR3, as DNA: TGTGCCACCAGTGATTATAGCGGAGGGAGCACAGATACGCAGTATTTT. This translates into CATSDYSGGSTDTQYF.

This clonotype showed up just a few times. The rearrangement uses TRBV5-1 and TRBJ1-4, with D uncertain. This CDR3 has 14 amino acids. Germline lookup yields CDR1 SGHRS and CDR2 YFSETQ. With 0 bases removed from V and 10 bases from J, the gap between germline ends came to 13 bases. As DNA, the CDR3 is TGCGCCAGCAGCTTGGGCCACCGCGACGGAAAACTGTTTTTT. It specifies CASSLGHRDGKLFF.

This clonotype was seen a few times. V and J are TRBV27 and TRBJ2-1, with 8 bases that match TRBD1. CDR3 length: 15 residues. Germline-derived CDR1 and CDR2 are MNHEY and SMNVEV (reference sequence). J gave up 8 bases and V 6 bases, and 12 bases lay outside the gene matches. CDR3 nucleotide sequence: TGTGCCAGCAGGGAACAGGGGGGCCCAATGTATGAGCAGTTCTTC. The encoded protein is CASREQGGPMYEQFF.

This clonotype has just a few counts. This chain joins TRBV2 and TRBJ2-3; 10 positions agree with TRBD2. Unmatched junction bases numbered 9, after V lost 1 base and J lost 8 bases. The CDR3 is 16 amino acids. Germline V gene sequence: CDR1 SNHLY, CDR2 FYNNEI. The CDR3 reads CASSEEASGSTVTQYF. The DNA for the CDR3 is TGTGCCAGCAGTGAAGAGGCTAGCGGGAGTACGGTTACGCAGTATTTT.

The rearrangement links TRBV5-1 to TRBJ1-3; D is unresolved. CDR1 is SGHRS and CDR2 is YFSETQ in the germline V gene. This CDR3 region has 13 residues. The V and J ends lost 4 bases and 3 bases respectively, with 8 bases between them. Here the CDR3 reads CASSAQLGNTIYF. CDR3 bases: TGCGCCAGCAGCGCACAGCTTGGAAACACCATATATTTT.

V and J are TRBV20-1 and TRBJ2-1; 12 bases agree with TRBD2. The V segment lost 1 base and the J segment 0 bases; nucleotides outside the gene matches: 7. Germline lookup yields CDR1 DFQATT and CDR2 SNEGSKA (reference sequence). This CDR3 has 18 residues. Written as DNA, the CDR3 is TGCAGTGCTAGAGGGCTAGCGGGAGGGTTAAGCTCCTACAATGAGCAGTTCTTC. As protein: CSARGLAGGLSSYNEQFF.

This clonotype came up a few times. The genes are TRBV20-1 and TRBJ2-5; D is uncertain. The germline V gene has CDR1 DFQATT and CDR2 SNEGSKA (reference sequence). V was trimmed by 3 bases and J by 2 bases, leaving 10 bases between them. The CDR3 totals 13 residues. The DNA of the CDR3 is TGCAGTGCTAGCGTGGGCAGTCAAGAGACCCAGTACTTC. It is translated as CSASVGSQETQYF.

This clonotype came up a few times. J is TRBJ2-2 and V is TRBV20-1; 10 bases match TRBD2. The length of the CDR3 is 15 residues. After removal of 5 bases from V and 6 bases from J, the junction contained 9 bases not matched to a gene. Germline V gives CDR1 DFQATT, CDR2 SNEGSKA (reference sequence). The DNA for the CDR3 is TGCAGTGCTGCTAAGCGGGAGGGTTTTCCCGGGGAGCTGTTTTTT. This encodes CSAAKREGFPGELFF.

The rearrangement links TRBV18 to TRBJ2-3, with TRBD1 identical over 10 bases. Germline V gene sequence: CDR1 KGHSH, CDR2 LQKENI. CDR3 size: 16 residues. V gave up 3 bases and J gave up 6 bases; unmatched junction bases: 9. The CDR3 coding sequence is TGTGCCAGCTCACCCCCCGGGACAGGGGTTGGTGATACGCAGTATTTT. Its protein is CASSPPGTGVGDTQYF.

The chain links TRBV3-1 to TRBJ1-2, with D possibly matching TRBD1 (6 bases). CDR3 length: 13 residues. Per germline, CDR1 LGHDT and CDR2 YNNKEL (reference sequence). V was trimmed by 4 bases and J by 8 bases, leaving 14 bases between them. Here the CDR3 reads CASSPRTVEGYTF. The CDR3 region has the DNA TGTGCCAGCAGCCCTCGGACAGTCGAAGGCTACACCTTC.

The V and J genes are TRBV12-3 or TRBV12-4 and TRBJ1-4; D may be TRBD1 (6 bases). V lost 9 bases and J 3 bases, leaving 14 bases between the germline ends. The CDR3 runs 14 residues. CDR3 sequence reads: CASQTGLANEKLFF. As DNA, the CDR3 is TGTGCCAGTCAAACAGGGCTGGCTAATGAAAAACTGTTTTTT.

This clonotype was observed a handful of times. The genes are TRBV5-6 and TRBJ1-1, with no clear D. The CDR3 length is 16 residues. V lost 4 bases and J 0 bases, leaving 16 bases between the germline ends. From germline, CDR1 is SGHDT and CDR2 YYEEEE. CDR3 residues: CASSPTLAGMNTEAFF. The CDR3 DNA reads as TGTGCCAGCAGCCCCACCCTGGCAGGCATGAACACTGAAGCTTTCTTT.

The chain links TRBV5-8 to TRBJ2-7; 8 nucleotides match TRBD1. Germline trimming cut 4 bases from V and 3 bases from J; bases unmatched to any gene: 3. CDR3 length: 13 residues. Germline values: CDR1 SGHTS, CDR2 YDEGEE. CDR3 loop: CASSRTGIYEQYV. The CDR3 DNA follows: TGTGCCAGCAGCCGGACAGGGATCTACGAGCAGTACGTC.

This clonotype was picked up a small number of times. CDR3 protein: CASSLVTSGHYEQYF. CDR3 nucleotide sequence: TGTGCCAGCAGCTTAGTAACTAGCGGACACTACGAGCAGTACTTC. The chain is built from TRBV7-2 and TRBJ2-7; 8 nucleotides align to TRBD2. V lost 1 base and J lost 3; bases outside the gene matches: 5. From germline, CDR1 is SGHTA and CDR2 FQGNSA. This CDR3 is built from 15 residues.

This chain joins TRBV6-2 or TRBV6-3 and TRBJ2-1, with 12 positions matching TRBD2. J was trimmed by 12 bases and V by 2 bases; bases with no gene match: 8. Germline values: CDR1 MNHEY, CDR2 SVGEGT. The CDR3 has 15 residues. The CDR3 nucleotides read TGTGCCAGCAGTTACGCCGGGACTAGCGGGTTCAGGCAGTTCTTC. Amino acids: CASSYAGTSGFRQFF.

V and J are TRBV15 and TRBJ2-5; the D gene is possibly TRBD2 (6 bases). The CDR3 contains 15 residues. Trimming removed 4 bases at V and 4 bases at J, with 16 bases between. Per the germline V gene, CDR1 is LNHNV and CDR2 is YYDKDF (reference sequence). The CDR3 nucleotides read TGTGCCACCAGCAAGGGACTGGTGGGGAGAGAGACCCAGTACTTC. Encoded protein: CATSKGLVGRETQYF.

This clonotype was counted only a few times. This chain links TRBV27 with TRBJ2-5, with 7 positions matching TRBD2. The germline V gene encodes CDR1 MNHEY and CDR2 SMNVEV (reference sequence). CDR3 length equals 16 residues. V shed 4 bases, J shed 0 bases, and the junction held 8 bases outside the gene matches. The CDR3 bases are TGTGCCAGCAGTTGGGCAGGGCTAGCGGACCAAGAGACCCAGTACTTC. Amino acids: CASSWAGLADQETQYF.

The rearrangement uses TRBV7-2 and TRBJ2-2; D might be TRBD1 or TRBD2, each matching 6 bases. Looked up from germline, CDR1 is SGHTA and CDR2 is FQGNSA. The V and J ends lost 4 bases and 8 bases respectively, with 17 bases between them. This CDR3 is 15 amino acids long. CDR3 DNA sequence: TGTGCCAGCAGCTCCCCAAGGGGGGATAGGGGGGAGCTGTTTTTT. It yields the protein CASSSPRGDRGELFF.

The chain combines TRBV10-3 with TRBJ2-1; D gene unclear. This CDR3 has 16 amino acids. Per the germline V gene, CDR1 is ENHRY and CDR2 is SYGVKD. Trimming shortened V by 2 bases and J by 0 bases, and 11 bases separated the two germline ends. The DNA for the CDR3 is TGTGCCATCAGTGAGGACGATCCGAGCTCCTACAATGAGCAGTTCTTC. It codes for CAISEDDPSSYNEQFF.